The 6 T cell receptor beta chains below come from one sample, sequenced in a study of identical twins. One entry per CDR3 protein, called by TCRdb with MiXCR from the 5' RACE reads. The sample records roughly 1,500,000 distinct CDR3 sequences, about 32% being singletons. The sequencing input was cord blood. The receptors here all came from a newborn girl in good health.

This chain links TRBV5-5 with TRBJ2-3; D is unresolved. The ends were cut back, 4 bases at V and 7 bases at J, with 7 bases in the middle. This CDR3 is 11 amino acids long. Germline V gene data show CDR1 as SGHKS and CDR2 as YYEKEE (reference sequence). CDR3 sequence reads: CASSPQNTQYF. CDR3 nucleotide sequence: TGTGCCAGCAGCCCACAAAATACGCAGTATTTT.

For this clonotype: At one end the junction does not follow the germline gene, possibly because of a read error. The V and J genes are TRBV7-2 and TRBJ2-3, with 7 positions matching TRBD2. There are 17 residues in the CDR3. Germline CDR1 and CDR2: SGHTA and FQGNSA. CDR3 in DNA: TGTGCCAGCAGCTTACCCTCTCGGGGACTAACCACAGGTACGCAGTATTTT. Its translation: CASSLPSRGLTTGTQYF.

The genes are TRBV20-1 and TRBJ2-1, with D unresolved. Germline assignment: CDR1 DFQATT and CDR2 SNEGSKA (reference sequence). The CDR3 runs 13 residues. Trimming took 0 bases from V and 5 from J, leaving 8 bases between them. The CDR3 spells CSARDPTHNEQFF. CDR3 bases: TGCAGTGCTAGAGATCCTACTCACAATGAGCAGTTCTTC.

This clonotype occurred many times. The gene calls are TRBV29-1 and TRBJ2-7, with a tentative D call TRBD1 (5 bases). The CDR3 totals 13 residues. Germline assignment: CDR1 SQVTM and CDR2 ANQGSEA. Trimming stripped 2 bases from V and 3 bases from J, with 11 bases between. CDR3 sequence reads: CSVEISGIYEQYF. CDR3 nucleotide sequence: TGCAGCGTTGAAATATCAGGGATCTACGAGCAGTACTTC.

This clonotype was detected only a few times. The chain has TRBV5-1 and TRBJ1-4, with 12 bases aligning to TRBD1. CDR1 is SGHRS and CDR2 is YFSETQ in the germline V gene. V shed 2 bases, J shed 7 bases, and the junction held 9 bases outside the gene matches. The CDR3 totals 17 residues. CDR3 sequence (DNA): TGCGCCAGCAGCTTTACCGGGACAGGGGGCGCGAGTGAAAAACTGTTTTTT. The encoded protein is CASSFTGTGGASEKLFF.

In this sample, this clonotype turned up a few times. This rearrangement joins TRBV12-3 or TRBV12-4 to TRBJ2-1, with 7 bases fitting TRBD1. The junction had 24 bases not matched to a gene; V was cut back by 6 bases and J by 10 bases. There are 18 residues in the CDR3. For the CDR3, the DNA is TGTGCCAGCAGACCCCCTACCGGGACAGATGCCCCCAATGAAGAGCAGTTCTTC. This codes for CASRPPTGTDAPNEEQFF.